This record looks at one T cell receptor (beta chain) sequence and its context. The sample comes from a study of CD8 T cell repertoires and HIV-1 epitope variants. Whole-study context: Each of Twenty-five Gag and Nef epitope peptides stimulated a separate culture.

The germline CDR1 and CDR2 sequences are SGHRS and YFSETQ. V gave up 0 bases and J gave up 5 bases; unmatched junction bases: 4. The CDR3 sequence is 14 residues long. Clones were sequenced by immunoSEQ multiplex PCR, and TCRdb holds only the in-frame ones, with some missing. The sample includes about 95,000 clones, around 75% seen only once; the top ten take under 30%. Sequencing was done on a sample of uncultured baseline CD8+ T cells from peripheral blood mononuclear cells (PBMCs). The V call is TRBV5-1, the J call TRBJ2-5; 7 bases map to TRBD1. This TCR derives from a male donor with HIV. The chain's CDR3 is CASSLGQGSETQYF. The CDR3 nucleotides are TGCGCCAGCAGCTTGGGACAGGGATCGGAGACCCAGTACTTC.